The 10 T cell receptor beta chains in this list originate from one sample, sequenced in a study of T cell responses to AZD1222 COVID-19 vaccine. Some clones are missing from TCRdb's copy, which holds only in-frame ones; the method was immunoSEQ multiplex PCR. This repertoire shows about 160,000 clones, over 75% found once; its top ten account for 6% to 8%. Source: peripheral blood, taken on day 0 of AZD1222 vaccination. These receptors were obtained from an adult in good health.

This sequence joins TRBV3-1 (or the pseudogene TRBV3-2) and TRBJ1-2; 7 positions agree with TRBD1. With 0 bases clipped from V and 8 bases from J, the junction kept 9 bases outside the gene matches. Looked up from germline, CDR1 is LGHDT and CDR2 is YNNKEL (reference sequence). The CDR3 extends over 15 amino acids. CDR3 sequence reads: CASSQESLGGRGYTF. The CDR3 DNA is TGTGCCAGCAGCCAAGAGAGCTTAGGGGGCAGAGGCTACACCTTC.

This clone was detected a few times. This chain connects TRBV11-3 to TRBJ2-1; D might be TRBD1 or TRBD2, each matching 6 bases. V lost 5 bases and J 6 bases, leaving 20 bases between the germline ends. Germline values: CDR1 SGHNT, CDR2 YENEEA. This CDR3 comprises 16 residues. CDR3 in amino acids: CASSPQVGGPGNEQFF. The CDR3 coding sequence is TGTGCCAGCAGCCCCCAGGTAGGGGGGCCGGGCAATGAGCAGTTCTTC.

The V call is TRBV2, the J call TRBJ1-5; 12 bases match TRBD1. J gave up 2 bases and V 6 bases, and 11 bases lay outside the gene matches. Germline V gene lookup returns CDR1 SNHLY and CDR2 FYNNEI. The length of the CDR3 is 18 residues. DNA of the CDR3: TGTGCCAGCAGAGACCGGGACAGGGGGCTTTTGGGCAATCAGCCCCAGCATTTT. It yields the protein CASRDRDRGLLGNQPQHF.

Concerning this clone: The germline gene is not matched at one end of the junction; a read error may be the cause. The genes are TRBV29-1 and TRBJ2-1, with 8 bases fitting TRBD1. The CDR3 extends over 12 amino acids. Germline lookup yields CDR1 SQVTM and CDR2 ANQGSEA. The CDR3 reads CSVEGRGLEQFF. CDR3 in DNA: TGCAGCGTCGAAGGCAGGGGGCTTGAGCAGTTCTTC.

The gene calls are TRBV10-2 and TRBJ2-7; a possible D gene is TRBD1 (5 bases). Looked up from germline, CDR1 is WSHSY and CDR2 is SAAADI. The V gene lost 5 bases and the J gene lost 2 bases, with 13 bases spanning the gap. The CDR3 runs to 14 residues. This CDR3 is CASSSGPGTYEQYV. The CDR3 nucleotides are TGCGCCAGCAGTAGTGGACCAGGGACCTACGAGCAGTACGTC.

The V and J genes are TRBV30 and TRBJ1-6; 9 bases map to TRBD1. The CDR3 has 13 amino acids. After removal of 3 bases from V and 14 bases from J, the junction contained 8 bases not matched to a gene. The germline CDR1 and CDR2 sequences are GTSNPN and SVGIG (reference sequence). This CDR3 reads CAWSVDRGNTLHF. In DNA, the CDR3 is TGTGCCTGGAGCGTGGACAGGGGTAACACCCTCCACTTT.

The V call is TRBV9, the J call TRBJ2-2, with D perhaps TRBD2 (7 bases). Germline assignment: CDR1 SGDLS and CDR2 YYNGEE. The CDR3 is made up of 15 amino acids. Trimming shortened V by 0 bases and J by 4 bases, and 10 bases separated the two germline ends. The CDR3 DNA reads as TGTGCCAGCAGCGTAGGGGGGGGCTCCACCGGGGAGCTGTTTTTT. This sequence encodes CASSVGGGSTGELFF.

In this sample, this clone turned up once. The chain is built from TRBV27 and TRBJ1-4; D gene unclear. Trimming cost V 6 bases and J 4 bases, with 21 bases left between them. The length of the CDR3 is 17 residues. Germline V gene data show CDR1 as MNHEY and CDR2 as SMNVEV (reference sequence). This chain's CDR3 is CASSYRLNPPFNEKLFF. In nucleotides, the CDR3 is TGTGCCAGCAGCTACCGACTGAACCCCCCCTTTAATGAAAAACTGTTTTTT.

The V call is TRBV12-3 or TRBV12-4, the J call TRBJ2-1, with no clear D. V was pared by 2 bases and J by 8 bases, with 4 bases between. The CDR3 contains 11 residues. CDR3 loop: CASSLTYEQFF. As DNA, the CDR3 is TGTGCCAGCAGTTTAACCTATGAGCAGTTCTTC.

The chain employs TRBV5-4 and TRBJ2-1, with no clear D. Germline V CDR1 and CDR2: SGHNT, YYREEE (reference sequence). Trimming cost V 1 base and J 4 bases, with 9 bases left between them. The CDR3 contains 14 residues. The CDR3 here is CASSLLLGYNEQFF. The CDR3 nucleotides read TGTGCCAGCAGCTTGTTACTTGGGTACAATGAGCAGTTCTTC.